Here is one T cell receptor beta chain with its context. What it binds is not known. The entry originates in a study of cytomegalovirus exposure and HLA in healthy donors. Findings of the study overall: V- and J-gene trimming in TCR beta was tied to a missense DCLRE1C variant by an analysis performed later.

Both 60 Vbeta primers and 13 Jbeta primers went into the PCR. TCRdb keeps only in-frame clones here, not all; method: immunoSEQ multiplex PCR. This sample yields some 100,000 clones, of which 65% to 85% are seen a single time; 10% belongs to the top ten. V trimming: 7 bases; J trimming: 5 bases; junction bases outside the gene matches: 8. CDR1 and CDR2 from the germline V gene are SNHLY and FYNNEI. CDR3 length: 15 amino acids. This clonotype was obtained from a middle-aged man in good health and CMV-seronegative. The chain couples TRBV2 to TRBJ2-2; 9 nucleotides line up with TRBD1. Sequencing input: PBMCs. The chain's CDR3 is CASTEKGQGTGELFF. The CDR3 coding sequence is TGTGCCAGCACCGAGAAGGGACAGGGTACCGGGGAGCTGTTTTTT.